This T cell receptor beta chain was recorded in a study of response to subunit inactivated influenza vaccine. Overall study findings and caveats: Each seasonal flu vaccination may recruit only limited new T cells, authors suggested.

TCRdb re-derived calls from the RT-PCR reads in MiXCR, one entry per CDR3 protein. The sample lists 500,000 to 700,000 distinct CDR3 sequences, roughly 25% seen once, with about 3% in the top ten. Germline loops: CDR1 SEHNR, CDR2 FQNEAQ (reference sequence). V was trimmed by 2 bases and J by 13 bases, leaving 11 bases between them. CDR3 length: 11 amino acids. This clonotype was counted between two and nine times. The antigen remains unidentified. The same data also contributed to another study, on T cells expressing NK-cell markers. In that study: The TCR beta cDNA came from 5'RACE template switching with UMIs. Sequenced donors, eight in total, included seven who were HCMV-seropositive and one who was seronegative. More than five donors had dominant NKG2C+ clonotypes that comprised about 1.0-7.0% of their CD8+ T cells.

The chain links TRBV7-9 to TRBJ2-5; no definite D call. This sample comprised CD4+ T cells sorted from PBMCs, obtained roughly 12 days after vaccination. The clonotype was recovered from a man aged 50-59 years who received an inactivated influenza vaccine. The CDR3 reads CASSLNGLTYF. The DNA of the CDR3 is TGTGCCAGCAGCTTAAACGGGTTGACGTACTTC.